The TCR beta chain described here comes from a study of blood T cells in healthy people across ages (dated by TCRdb to the mid-2010s). Turning to the overall study: Template switching captured roughly one uniquely barcoded TCR beta cDNA molecule per two T cells in model experiments. The study measured age-related changes in TCR beta repertoire diversity using deep sequencing normalized with unique cDNA molecular identifiers. Four age groups were formed from the donors: young (average 16 years), middle-aged (approximately 40), aged (approximately 60) and long-lived (more than 75). To avoid experimental bias, donors of different ages were distributed randomly across sequencing lanes. Two additional independent replicas of 1 million unique cDNA reads from the same blood draw were analyzed for two donors (one aged 18 to 29 and one aged 80 or older).

The study at large found these results: Compared with the aged group, more naive CD4+ T cells, fewer expanded clones and increased TCR diversity were shown by the long-lived group, suggesting age selection. As age increased, observed TCR beta diversity per million T cells dropped in a roughly linear way, and a significant reduction was already evident by age 40. Because donor CMV infection status was unknown, age-related changes in expanded clonotypes were potentially confounded. There was a strong correlation between observed TCR beta diversity and the percentage of naive T cells measured by flow cytometry. Bulk unsorted PBMC profiling prevented conclusive comparison of naive and antigen-experienced compartments. Estimates of total diversity based on one million sequenced T cells were considered lower bounds and underestimates.

The library was built by means of 5' RACE. The data were produced on an Illumina HiSeq 2500. A second PCR of roughly 6 to 12 cycles was run with a J-beta primer mix and a sample-barcoded 5' primer. A unique molecular identifier was introduced onto each TCR beta cDNA molecule by a template-switch 5' adaptor carrying 12 random nucleotides. Each sample yielded at least 3 million CDR3-containing paired-end reads. All of the RNA was converted into first-strand cDNA using the Mint cDNA synthesis kit, with a TRBC-specific oligonucleotide serving as the primer. All cDNA was treated with uracil-DNA glycosylase and then went through a first 18-cycle PCR with the universal primers M1SS and BC2_uni_R. The published analysis was carried out like this. For normalization, 1 million high-quality reads were randomly selected from each sample, with every read carrying a distinct molecular identifier. Instead of being binned into consensus sequences, reads that shared molecular identifiers were thrown out. MiTCR, set to a Q25 quality threshold and the strictest error-elimination algorithm, was used for CDR3 identification, clonotype clustering and error correction. A nonparametric unseen species model with Euler transformation was used to estimate a lower bound on total TCR beta diversity. TCRdb took the public reads, trimmed them with fastp at Q25, ran MiXCR for clone calling and kept in-frame beta chains. One record per CDR3 amino acid sequence lists the most common genes and DNA. What appears here as the V and J calls and clone size reflects TCRdb's work, not the paper's. The sample yields about 1.4 million distinct CDR3 sequences; approximately 63% were counted once. More than 6% of the sample lies in the top ten.

CDR1 and CDR2 are read off the germline V gene as SGHRS and YFSETQ. Trimming leaves V shorter by 4 bases and J shorter by 8 bases, with the junction holding 17 bases beyond the gene matches. The CDR3, cysteine through phenylalanine, is 16 amino acids long. CDR3 DNA is the only sequence kept; it has 48 bases, read in frame from the first base. Donors were around 37 systemically healthy Caucasian individuals from Russia aged roughly 6 to 90 years. Roughly 11 milliliters of peripheral blood were drawn from each donor into EDTA-treated Vacutainer tubes. Ficoll-Paque density-gradient centrifugation was used to isolate PBMCs, with at least 6.5 million per sample. Trizol reagent was used to extract total RNA from the PBMCs, yielding at least 5.5 micrograms per sample. The percentages of naive CD45RAhigh/CD27high T cells were determined by flow cytometry on a PBMC aliquot from every donor. Details on this clonotype: The antigen it recognizes is unknown. No clone much larger than this one lies a single base away; base qualities are absent.

Recombination linked TRBV5-1 to TRBJ1-2; 7 central nucleotides agree with TRBD1. The sequence was obtained from a man younger than 35 in good health. The sample was blood. The CDR3 in this case is CASSPRQEPDRAGYTF. The DNA is TGCGCCAGCAGCCCCCGGCAAGAACCAGACAGGGCCGGCTACACCTTC.